These 20 T cell receptor beta chains originate from one sample sequenced in a study of identical twins. In TCRdb, the 5' RACE reads were re-called with MiXCR into one record per CDR3 protein. The table includes 350,000 to 400,000 distinct CDR3 sequences, roughly 9% detected once. Sequencing input: naive T cells sorted from blood. All receptors derive from a woman between 45 and 60 years old in good health.

The V and J genes are TRBV12-3 or TRBV12-4 and TRBJ2-3; 8 nucleotides agree with TRBD1. V lost 8 bases and J lost 1; bases outside the gene matches: 5. The CDR3 contains 14 residues. The CDR3 nucleotides are TGTGCCAGCGGTGGGGACAGGCGCACAGATACGCAGTATTTT. This encodes CASGGDRRTDTQYF.

V gene TRBV29-1 combines with J gene TRBJ2-7; D is uncertain. In germline, CDR1 is SQVTM, CDR2 ANQGSEA. Trimming left V 4 bases short and J 2 bases short, with 18 bases between. This CDR3 comprises 15 residues. The CDR3 DNA reads as TGCAGCGTTGTCTTAATCCAAGGAGCCGCCTACGAGCAGTACTTC. Residues: CSVVLIQGAAYEQYF.

This clonotype has a count of ten or more. The V and J genes are TRBV6-5 and TRBJ2-1; D may be TRBD1 (6 bases). Between the trimmed V and J ends, which lost 2 bases and 6 bases, there was a span of 14 bases. Germline assignment: CDR1 MNHEY and CDR2 SVGAGI. The CDR3 extends over 15 amino acids. The CDR3 coding sequence is TGTGCCAGCAGTTACCCGACAGGTTCTAGCAATGAGCAGTTCTTC. This codes for CASSYPTGSSNEQFF.

This clonotype was detected many times. J is TRBJ2-2 and V is TRBV7-9; 11 bases fit TRBD2. Germline V lookup: CDR1 SEHNR, CDR2 FQNEAQ (reference sequence). J was trimmed by 7 bases and V by 5 bases; bases with no gene match: 9. CDR3 length: 16 amino acids. The CDR3 reads CASSMMGLAVGGELFF. For the CDR3, the DNA is TGTGCCAGCAGCATGATGGGACTAGCGGTCGGCGGGGAGCTGTTTTTT.

This clonotype appeared a few times. This sequence joins TRBV30 and TRBJ1-1; a possible D gene is TRBD1 (5 bases). Germline V CDR1 and CDR2: GTSNPN, SVGIG (reference sequence). CDR3 length: 13 residues. Trimming pared 3 bases from V and 1 base from J, leaving 9 bases between. CDR3 amino acids: CAWRGPSNTEAFF. In nucleotides, the CDR3 is TGTGCCTGGAGGGGACCCTCGAACACTGAAGCTTTCTTT.

This clonotype was recorded a few times. The V call is TRBV5-1, the J call TRBJ2-1, with a possible D match to TRBD2 (6 bases). V gave up 5 bases and J gave up 1 base, with 13 bases separating them. The germline gives CDR1 SGHRS, CDR2 YFSETQ. The CDR3 loop spans 15 amino acids. CDR3 DNA: TGCGCCAGCAGTTCCGGGACTTATTCCTACAATGAGCAGTTCTTC. It translates to CASSSGTYSYNEQFF. Complete variable domain (other parts from reference TRBV5-1 and TRBJ2-1): KAGVTQTPRYLIKTRGQQVTLSCSPISGHRSVSWYQQTPGQGLQFLFEYFSETQRNKGNFPGRFSGRQFSNSRSEMNVSTLELGDSALYLCASSSGTYSYNEQFFGPGTRLTVL.

This chain uses TRBV7-2 with TRBJ2-1; D is ambiguous. The CDR3 runs 14 residues. Germline V CDR1 and CDR2: SGHTA, FQGNSA. The V gene lost 2 bases and the J gene lost 9 bases, with 14 bases spanning the gap. The CDR3 DNA is TGTGCCAGCAGCTTACAAGAGTCGTTTGGTGAGCAGTTCTTC. It yields the protein CASSLQESFGEQFF.

This sequence joins TRBV3-1 and TRBJ2-2, with a possible D match to TRBD1 (6 bases). The ends were cut back, 8 bases at V and 4 bases at J, with 11 bases in the middle. This CDR3 region has 13 residues. From germline, CDR1 is LGHDT and CDR2 YNNKEL (reference sequence). CDR3 DNA sequence: TGTGCCAGCGCACAGGGAGTCACCGGGGAGCTGTTTTTT. Amino acid sequence: CASAQGVTGELFF.

The chain couples TRBV11-2 to TRBJ2-3; D is perhaps TRBD1 (6 bases). Germline V lookup: CDR1 SGHAT, CDR2 FQNNGV. The CDR3 consists of 15 residues. V gave up 3 bases and J gave up 0 bases, with 10 bases separating them. CDR3 in amino acids: CASSFGTKSTDTQYF. As DNA, the CDR3 is TGTGCCAGCAGCTTCGGGACAAAAAGCACAGATACGCAGTATTTT.

About this clonotype itself: The junction does not match germline at one end; this may be a read error. The chain combines TRBV14 with TRBJ2-1, with D uncertain. The CDR3 is 17 amino acids. CDR1 is SGHDN and CDR2 is FVKESK in the germline V gene. The CDR3 protein is CASSKERPGYTYNEQFF. For the CDR3, the DNA is TGTGCCAGCAGCAAAGAACGACCCGGGTATACCTACAATGAGCAGTTCTTC.

The chain links TRBV18 to TRBJ2-7; possible D gene TRBD1, 6 bases. Germline V gene lookup returns CDR1 KGHSH and CDR2 LQKENI. The CDR3 consists of 15 residues. V was clipped by 3 bases and J by 2 bases, with 14 bases between them. For the CDR3, the DNA is TGTGCCAGCTCACCTGAAACGGGACAAACCTACGAGCAGTACGTC. It is translated as CASSPETGQTYEQYV.

As for this clonotype: A junction end diverges from the germline sequence, so it may reflect a read error. The chain recombines TRBV6-2 or TRBV6-3 with TRBJ2-1, with TRBD2 as a possible D gene (5 bases). Germline CDR1 and CDR2: MNHEY and SVGEGT. CDR3 length: 11 residues. CDR3 nucleotides: TGTGCCAGCTGTTACGGGGATGAGCAGTTCTTC. Translation gives CASCYGDEQFF.

There are many counts of this clonotype. This sequence joins TRBV5-6 and TRBJ2-7, with D unclear. The CDR3 is made up of 12 amino acids. The ends were cut back, 2 bases at V and 3 bases at J, with 6 bases in the middle. Germline V lookup: CDR1 SGHDT, CDR2 YYEEEE. CDR3 sequence reads: CASSLANYEQYF. The CDR3 DNA reads as TGTGCCAGCAGCTTAGCGAACTACGAGCAGTACTTC.

This clonotype was counted a few times. The chain uses TRBV10-3 and TRBJ2-3; perhaps TRBD2 as D (6 bases). The V and J ends lost 3 bases and 5 bases respectively, with 9 bases between them. In germline, CDR1 is ENHRY, CDR2 SYGVKD. The CDR3 loop spans 13 amino acids. The CDR3 is CAISDGGGDTQYF. Here the CDR3 DNA reads TGTGCCATCAGTGACGGGGGAGGAGATACGCAGTATTTT.

The CDR3 loop reads CAISTGRELFF. CDR3 coding DNA: TGTGCCATCAGCACAGGCAGGGAGCTGTTTTTT. This chain links TRBV10-3 with TRBJ2-2; the D gene is possibly TRBD1 (5 bases). V lost 6 bases, J lost 9 bases, and 8 bases lay in between. This CDR3 spans 11 amino acids. CDR1 is ENHRY, CDR2 SYGVKD, per germline.

This clonotype was seen many times. The V call is TRBV29-1, the J call TRBJ2-5; weak D call: TRBD1 (6 bases). The CDR3 sequence is 15 residues long. The ends were cut back, 8 bases at V and 1 base at J, with 20 bases in the middle. The germline gives CDR1 SQVTM, CDR2 ANQGSEA. The CDR3 DNA sequence: TGCAGCAGCTTAGATACGGGACACTCCCAAGAGACCCAGTACTTC. The encoded protein is CSSLDTGHSQETQYF. Drawing the rest from reference TRBV29-1 and TRBJ2-5, the complete variable domain is SAVISQKPSRDICQRGTSLTIQCQVDSQVTMMFWYRQQPGQSLTLIATANQGSEATYESGFVIDKFPISRPNLTFSTLTVSNMSPEDSSIYLCSSLDTGHSQETQYFGPGTRLLVL.

There are a few counts of this clonotype. In DNA form, the CDR3 reads TGTGCCAGCAGACAGGGGACAGGGGGCGCCGGGGAGCTGTTTTTT. It encodes CASRQGTGGAGELFF. This rearrangement joins TRBV27 to TRBJ2-2; 12 bases agree with TRBD1. V was clipped by 6 bases and J by 6 bases; unmatched bases: 5. Germline V lookup: CDR1 MNHEY, CDR2 SMNVEV (reference sequence). The CDR3 runs to 15 residues.

This clonotype was seen ten or more times. J is TRBJ1-1 and V is TRBV27, with unresolved D. The V end was cut by 0 bases, the J end by 4 bases, with 12 bases between. This CDR3 is built from 15 residues. Germline V gives CDR1 MNHEY, CDR2 SMNVEV (reference sequence). CDR3 sequence (DNA): TGTGCCAGCAGTTTATCGGGAACAAGGTCCACTGAAGCTTTCTTT. Its protein is CASSLSGTRSTEAFF.

The gene calls are TRBV15 and TRBJ1-5; 7 nucleotides align to TRBD1. The CDR3 contains 16 residues. Germline CDR1 and CDR2: LNHNV and YYDKDF (reference sequence). V lost 0 bases to trimming and J lost 3 bases; unmatched junction nucleotides: 5. The CDR3, as DNA: TGTGCCACCAGCAGAGAAGGGACAGCCTCCAATCAGCCCCAGCATTTT. Amino acid sequence: CATSREGTASNQPQHF. Based on the CDR3 plus reference TRBV15 and TRBJ1-5, the full variable domain is DAMVIQNPRYQVTQFGKPVTLSCSQTLNHNVMYWYQQKSSQAPKLLFHYYDKDFNNEADTPDNFQSRRPNTSFCFLDIRSPGLGDTAMYLCATSREGTASNQPQHFGDGTRLSIL.

The chain employs TRBV11-3 and TRBJ2-7, with D perhaps TRBD1 or TRBD2 (5 bases each). The V end lost 4 bases, the J end lost 4 bases, and 11 bases lay between the germline ends. This CDR3 spans 13 amino acids. CDR1 SGHNT and CDR2 YENEEA come from the germline V gene. The CDR3 loop reads CASSSRDGYEQYF. Written as DNA, the CDR3 is TGTGCCAGCAGCTCCCGGGACGGGTACGAGCAGTACTTC. Variable domain in full (rest from reference TRBV11-3 and TRBJ2-7): EAGVVQSPRYKIIEKKQPVAFWCNPISGHNTLYWYLQNLGQGPELLIRYENEEAVDDSQLPKDRFSAERLKGVDSTLKIQPAELGDSAVYLCASSSRDGYEQYFGPGTRLTVT.